These 12 T cell receptor beta chains originate from one sample sequenced in a study of T cell responses to AZD1222 COVID-19 vaccine. The table came from immunoSEQ multiplex PCR; TCRdb's copy has only in-frame clones and leaves some out. The sample lists roughly 93,000 clones; 85% to 90% were seen once. This sample comprised peripheral blood, obtained on day 0 of AZD1222 vaccination. These TCRs come from an adult in good health.

The chain is built from TRBV19 and TRBJ2-7; 8 bases map to TRBD1. J lost 3 bases, V lost 3 bases, and 7 bases had no gene match. The length of the CDR3 is 15 residues. CDR1 and CDR2 (germline): LNHDA, SQIVND (reference sequence). The CDR3 region has the DNA TGTGCCAGTAGTATGGTCGGACAGGGCGGCTACGAGCAGTACTTC. This sequence encodes CASSMVGQGGYEQYF.

CDR3 in amino acids: CASSLEARRKLFF. The CDR3, as DNA: TGTGCCAGCAGCTTAGAGGCACGGAGAAAACTGTTTTTT. The rearrangement uses TRBV3-1 (or the pseudogene TRBV3-2) and TRBJ1-4; D is unclear. The length of the CDR3 is 13 residues. Trimming took 5 bases from V and 10 from J, leaving 14 bases between them. CDR1 and CDR2 from the germline V gene are LGHDT and YNNKEL (reference sequence).

This chain connects TRBV19 to TRBJ1-5, with TRBD1 matching over 8 bases. Trimming took 8 bases from V and 4 from J; bases not matched to a gene: 7. In germline, CDR1 is LNHDA, CDR2 SQIVND (reference sequence). The CDR3 extends over 14 amino acids. The CDR3 DNA sequence: TGTGCCAGTGGTTGGGGACAGGATAATCAGCCCCAGCATTTT. It yields the protein CASGWGQDNQPQHF.

The chain is built from TRBV5-1 and TRBJ2-2, with 8 bases identical to TRBD2. Germline trimming cut 4 bases from V and 1 base from J; bases unmatched to any gene: 6. Per the germline V gene, CDR1 is SGHRS and CDR2 is YFSETQ. CDR3 size: 16 residues. The CDR3 region is CASSITSGLNTGELFF. DNA of the CDR3: TGCGCCAGCAGCATTACTAGCGGATTGAACACCGGGGAGCTGTTTTTT.

This clone has just a few counts. The rearrangement uses TRBV28 and TRBJ2-7; 7 nucleotides line up with TRBD1. There are 13 residues in the CDR3. Per germline, CDR1 MDHEN and CDR2 SYDVKM. Unmatched junction bases numbered 2, after V lost 5 bases and J lost 1 base. The CDR3 region is CASSGDSSYEQYF. The CDR3 DNA sequence: TGTGCCAGCAGTGGGGACAGTTCCTACGAGCAGTACTTC.

The chain combines TRBV30 with TRBJ1-5; tentative D call: TRBD1 (5 bases). CDR1 GTSNPN and CDR2 SVGIG come from the germline V gene (reference sequence). This CDR3 region has 15 residues. V lost 4 bases, J lost 1 base, and 14 bases lay in between. The CDR3 DNA reads as TGTGCCTGGACCCTGGGGGGGGTCAGCAATCAGCCCCAGCATTTT. It encodes CAWTLGGVSNQPQHF.

The rearrangement uses TRBV9 and TRBJ2-7; no clear D gene. V was cut by 2 bases and J by 0 bases, with 12 bases left in between. CDR1 is SGDLS, CDR2 YYNGEE, per germline. The CDR3 runs 15 residues. In DNA form, the CDR3 reads TGTGCCAGCAGCGTGACACCTTTAAGCTCCTACGAGCAGTACTTC. Its protein is CASSVTPLSSYEQYF.

The V and J genes are TRBV22-1 and TRBJ2-7. TRBV22-1 is shown as a pseudogene. The CDR3 sequence is 11 residues long. CDR3: CPGSAPVGWNF. Here the CDR3 DNA reads TGTCCTGGGAGCGCACCGGTCGGCTGGAACTTC.

V and J are TRBV7-8 and TRBJ2-2; D unresolved. Between the trimmed V and J ends, which lost 0 bases and 3 bases, there was a span of 5 bases. The CDR3 loop spans 14 amino acids. Per the germline V gene, CDR1 is SGHVS and CDR2 is FQNEAQ. CDR3 in amino acids: CASSLAGDTGELFF. DNA of the CDR3: TGTGCCAGCAGCTTAGCGGGCGACACCGGGGAGCTGTTTTTT.

The rearrangement links TRBV6-5 to TRBJ1-5; D is unclear. With 5 bases removed from V and 4 bases from J, the gap between germline ends came to 12 bases. The CDR3 has 14 residues. Germline lookup yields CDR1 MNHEY and CDR2 SVGAGI. CDR3 nucleotide sequence: TGTGCCAGCAGTAAGACCCCGGTGAATCAGCCCCAGCATTTT. As protein: CASSKTPVNQPQHF.

The V call is TRBV6-5, the J call TRBJ1-2; no firm D call. CDR3 length: 15 residues. Trimming stripped 0 bases from V and 1 base from J, with 9 bases between. CDR1 is MNHEY, CDR2 SVGAGI, per germline. In DNA, the CDR3 is TGTGCCAGCAGTTACTCGACGGCCGTTAACTATGGCTACACCTTC. This codes for CASSYSTAVNYGYTF.

The chain combines TRBV9 with TRBJ2-7, with TRBD1 identical over 7 bases. Germline CDR1 and CDR2: SGDLS and YYNGEE. Trimming at V came to 0 bases and at J to 1 base, leaving 4 bases not matched to a gene. The CDR3 runs 15 residues. CDR3 nucleotides: TGTGCCAGCAGCGTAGTCGGGGACAGATCCTACGAGCAGTACTTC. This sequence encodes CASSVVGDRSYEQYF.